The 25 T cell receptor beta chains below all came from one sample that was sequenced in a study of blood T cell repertoires in COVID-19. Data came from immunoSEQ multiplex PCR; TCRdb stores just in-frame clones and leaves some out. Of fewer than 150,000 clones in the sample, 85% were seen once. Sequences were obtained from peripheral blood. The receptors stem from a human donor in a cohort sampled during active COVID-19.

J is TRBJ1-2 and V is TRBV1; TRBD1, the table's D call, lacks a check against the DNA. TRBV1 has pseudogene status. This CDR3 comprises 15 residues. CDR3 sequence: CTSSQPDSRGYGYTF. CDR3 bases: TGCACCAGCAGCCAACCGGACAGCAGGGGGTATGGCTACACCTTC.

The rearrangement uses TRBV20-1 and TRBJ1-1; 8 bases align to TRBD1. Germline assignment: CDR1 DFQATT and CDR2 SNEGSKA (reference sequence). V shed 3 bases, J shed 8 bases, and the junction held 14 bases outside the gene matches. This CDR3 spans 15 amino acids. For the CDR3, the DNA is TGCAGTGCTAGTGCCCCGGGACAGGTCAACTCCGAAGCTTTCTTT. Translation gives CSASAPGQVNSEAFF.

The chain employs TRBV2 and TRBJ1-5; D gene unclear. The CDR3 sequence is 13 residues long. Between the trimmed V and J ends, which lost 6 bases and 4 bases, there was a span of 10 bases. The germline V gene encodes CDR1 SNHLY and CDR2 FYNNEI. The CDR3 reads CASRRELNQPQHF. CDR3 in DNA: TGTGCCAGCAGGCGGGAGCTTAATCAGCCCCAGCATTTT.

The chain carries TRBV5-4 and TRBJ2-1; 7 bases are a match to TRBD2. CDR3 size: 15 residues. The germline V gene encodes CDR1 SGHNT and CDR2 YYREEE (reference sequence). V dropped 1 base and J dropped 6; count of bases not matched to a gene: 7. The CDR3 reads CASSLRLADFNEQFF. CDR3 DNA sequence: TGTGCCAGCAGCTTGAGGCTAGCGGACTTCAATGAGCAGTTCTTC.

The chain couples TRBV24-1 to TRBJ2-3; D is undetermined. Trimming shortened V by 2 bases and J by 6 bases, and 11 bases separated the two germline ends. CDR1 and CDR2 from the germline V gene are KGHDR and SFDVKD. This CDR3 is 14 amino acids long. This CDR3 is CATSDSRQRDTQYF. As DNA, the CDR3 is TGTGCCACCAGTGATTCCCGTCAGAGGGATACGCAGTATTTT.

V is TRBV4-3 and J is TRBJ1-6, with a weak D call TRBD1 (5 bases). This CDR3 has 16 residues. CDR1 is LGHNA and CDR2 is YSLEER in the germline V gene. V was cut by 2 bases and J by 9 bases, with 17 bases left in between. The CDR3 region is CASSQLTGLGISPLHF. CDR3 DNA: TGCGCCAGCAGCCAACTCACAGGCTTAGGAATTTCACCCCTCCACTTT.

This chain joins TRBV3-1 (or the pseudogene TRBV3-2) and TRBJ2-2, with 9 bases aligning to TRBD2. Germline trimming cut 2 bases from V and 4 bases from J; bases unmatched to any gene: 8. Germline V gene sequence: CDR1 LGHDT, CDR2 YNNKEL (reference sequence). The CDR3 has 17 amino acids. CDR3 DNA: TGTGCCAGCAGCCAACGCGGGAGGGCCGCGGGCACCGGGGAGCTGTTTTTT. This translates into CASSQRGRAAGTGELFF.

The chain recombines TRBV5-8 with TRBJ1-4, with 10 bases aligning to TRBD1. CDR3 size: 18 residues. The germline CDR1 and CDR2 sequences are SGHTS and YDEGEE. V dropped 4 bases and J dropped 1; count of bases not matched to a gene: 10. CDR3 loop: CASSGGQGESITNEKLFF. The CDR3 nucleotides read TGTGCCAGCAGCGGAGGACAGGGGGAATCTATAACTAATGAAAAACTGTTTTTT.

This chain joins TRBV9 and TRBJ2-1, with a tentative D call TRBD1 (5 bases). Trimming pared 0 bases from V and 8 bases from J, leaving 18 bases between. The CDR3 runs 16 residues. Per the germline V gene, CDR1 is SGDLS and CDR2 is YYNGEE. CDR3 nucleotide sequence: TGTGCCAGCAGCGTAGAGGGCAGGAAGGGGCTCGATGAGCAGTTCTTC. Translation: CASSVEGRKGLDEQFF. Looking up the rest from reference TRBV9 and TRBJ2-1 gives the full variable domain: DSGVTQTPKHLITATGQRVTLRCSPRSGDLSVYWYQQSLDQGLQFLIQYYNGEERAKGNILERFSAQQFPDLHSELNLSSLELGDSALYFCASSVEGRKGLDEQFFGPGTRLTVL.

Only one count was recorded for this clone. V gene TRBV5-6 combines with J gene TRBJ2-3; D is undetermined. V was clipped by 3 bases and J by 10 bases, with 9 bases between them. Germline V gene sequence: CDR1 SGHDT, CDR2 YYEEEE. The CDR3 runs to 11 residues. The CDR3 sequence is CASSSLRSQYF. Written as DNA, the CDR3 is TGTGCCAGCAGCTCCCTCCGTTCGCAGTATTTT.

The gene calls are TRBV7-2 and TRBJ1-1, with a possible D match to TRBD1 (5 bases). V was shortened by 5 bases and J by 8 bases, with 18 bases between the two germline ends. Germline V gene sequence: CDR1 SGHTA, CDR2 FQGNSA. This CDR3 is 14 amino acids long. As DNA, the CDR3 is TGTGCCAGCAGCCTCCACAGGATTTCCACCGAAGCTTTCTTT. Translating it yields CASSLHRISTEAFF.

The chain is built from TRBV2 and TRBJ1-1, with D tentatively TRBD1 (6 bases). Germline-derived CDR1 and CDR2 are SNHLY and FYNNEI. This CDR3 is built from 14 residues. V shed 7 bases and J shed 5 bases, with 17 bases lying between them. The CDR3 region is CASTLTGLGTEAFF. In DNA, the CDR3 is TGTGCCAGCACCTTGACAGGCCTAGGAACTGAAGCTTTCTTT.

This rearrangement joins TRBV7-2 to TRBJ2-1, with D possibly being TRBD2 (6 bases). V was clipped by 6 bases and J by 10 bases, with 16 bases between them. The CDR3 has 13 residues. CDR1 and CDR2 from the germline V gene are SGHTA and FQGNSA. The CDR3 protein is CASRQITGVEQFF. The CDR3, as DNA: TGTGCCAGCAGGCAAATAACGGGAGTCGAGCAGTTCTTC.

This chain uses TRBV5-1 with TRBJ1-2; the match to TRBD1 covers 9 bases. With 0 bases clipped from V and 4 bases from J, the junction kept 4 bases outside the gene matches. The CDR3 spans 15 residues. From germline, CDR1 is SGHRS and CDR2 YFSETQ. In nucleotides, the CDR3 is TGCGCCAGCAGCTTGGTGGGACAGGGAGCCTATGGCTACACCTTC. Protein product: CASSLVGQGAYGYTF.

The gene calls are TRBV5-1 and TRBJ1-5; 9 bases fit TRBD1. Germline-derived CDR1 and CDR2 are SGHRS and YFSETQ. The CDR3 sequence is 18 residues long. The junction had 10 bases not matched to a gene; V was cut back by 0 bases and J by 3 bases. As DNA, the CDR3 is TGCGCCAGCAGCTTGGAACCTACAGGGACAGGGAACAATCAGCCCCAGCATTTT. It encodes CASSLEPTGTGNNQPQHF.

This clone was seen once. J is TRBJ2-1 and V is TRBV10-3, with 7 bases identical to TRBD2. CDR3 size: 13 residues. Germline V CDR1 and CDR2: ENHRY, SYGVKD. The ends lost 9 bases at V and 4 bases at J; junction bases unmatched: 6. The CDR3 sequence is CAIRAGSYNEQFF. The CDR3 nucleotides are TGTGCCATTCGAGCGGGGTCGTACAATGAGCAGTTCTTC.

The gene calls are TRBV7-3 and TRBJ2-7; TRBD1 matches at 9 bases. This CDR3 spans 15 amino acids. V was clipped by 5 bases and J by 0 bases; unmatched bases: 5. Germline V gene lookup returns CDR1 SGHTA and CDR2 FQGTGA. CDR3 sequence: CASSPGDRVSYEQYF. DNA for the CDR3: TGTGCCAGCAGCCCCGGGGACAGGGTCTCCTACGAGCAGTACTTC.

This chain uses TRBV15 with TRBJ1-4; 7 bases line up with TRBD1. This CDR3 contains 13 residues. The germline CDR1 and CDR2 sequences are LNHNV and YYDKDF (reference sequence). Trimming removed 5 bases from V and 12 bases from J; junction bases left unmatched: 9. The CDR3 nucleotides read TGTGCCACCAGCGGCGGGTTTACAGGGGAACTGTTTTTT. Protein product: CATSGGFTGELFF.

This chain connects TRBV18 to TRBJ2-1, with D maybe TRBD1 (5 bases). Germline V gives CDR1 KGHSH, CDR2 LQKENI. The CDR3 is 15 amino acids. Deletions cut 2 bases from V and 7 bases from J, with 15 bases between. The CDR3 is CASSPIFRVGNEQFF. The CDR3 DNA reads as TGTGCCAGCTCACCAATCTTCAGGGTTGGGAATGAGCAGTTCTTC.

The V gene is TRBV5-1, the J gene TRBJ2-3; weak D call: TRBD1 (5 bases). The CDR3 sequence is 14 residues long. Between the trimmed V and J ends, which lost 5 bases and 2 bases, there was a span of 12 bases. CDR1 and CDR2 (germline): SGHRS, YFSETQ. The CDR3 reads CASSRGQLTDTQYF. The CDR3, as DNA: TGCGCCAGCAGTAGGGGCCAGCTCACAGATACGCAGTATTTT.

V gene TRBV19 combines with J gene TRBJ2-4; no firm D call. Germline V CDR1 and CDR2: LNHDA, SQIVND (reference sequence). The germline V and J ends were trimmed by 5 bases and 6 bases, with 14 bases remaining between them. The CDR3 covers 14 residues. Written as DNA, the CDR3 is TGTGCCAGTAGTCCAGGTCGGCCCAGAAACATTCAGTACTTC. As protein: CASSPGRPRNIQYF.

As for this clone: One end of the junction varies from germline; a read error may be responsible. The CDR3 here is CASSLLAGGGTDTQYF. The DNA of the CDR3 is TGTGCTAGCAGCTTGTTAGCGGGGGGCGGGACAGATACGCAGTATTTT. The rearrangement links TRBV7-7 to TRBJ2-3; the match to TRBD2 covers 10 bases. This CDR3 region has 16 residues. Per germline, CDR1 SSHAT and CDR2 FNYEAQ (reference sequence).

This chain uses TRBV9 with TRBJ2-5, with TRBD2 matching 7 bases. V lost 4 bases, J lost 5 bases, and 14 bases stayed unmatched. Per germline, CDR1 SGDLS and CDR2 YYNGEE. The CDR3 is 16 amino acids. CDR3 in DNA: TGTGCCAGCAGCCCCACTCCGGGGGGAGGTGGGGAGACCCAGTACTTC. This gives the protein CASSPTPGGGGETQYF. Full variable domain (outside the CDR3, taken from reference TRBV9 and TRBJ2-5): DSGVTQTPKHLITATGQRVTLRCSPRSGDLSVYWYQQSLDQGLQFLIQYYNGEERAKGNILERFSAQQFPDLHSELNLSSLELGDSALYFCASSPTPGGGGETQYFGPGTRLLVL.

The rearrangement links TRBV7-9 to TRBJ2-3; the match to TRBD2 covers 9 bases. Trimming cost V 5 bases and J 5 bases; bases outside gene matches: 14. The CDR3 is 17 amino acids. In germline, CDR1 is SEHNR, CDR2 FQNEAQ (reference sequence). CDR3 sequence reads: CASSSRGSGSSKDTQYF. The DNA of the CDR3 is TGTGCCAGCAGCAGTCGAGGTAGCGGGAGTTCTAAAGATACGCAGTATTTT. Looking up the rest from reference TRBV7-9 and TRBJ2-3 gives the full variable domain: DTGVSQNPRHKITKRGQNVTFRCDPISEHNRLYWYRQTLGQGPEFLTYFQNEAQLEKSRLLSDRFSAERPKGSFSTLEIQRTEQGDSAMYLCASSSRGSGSSKDTQYFGPGTRLTVL.

This clone came up once. Written as DNA, the CDR3 is TGCGCCAGCAGCCCTCGGGGAGGGGACCCCCGTCAAGGTACTGAAGCTTTCTTT. Encoded protein: CASSPRGGDPRQGTEAFF. The genes are TRBV5-1 and TRBJ1-1; tentatively, D is TRBD1 (5 bases). V dropped 4 bases and J dropped 5 bases, with 27 bases sitting between them. Per germline, CDR1 SGHRS and CDR2 YFSETQ. The CDR3 has 18 amino acids.